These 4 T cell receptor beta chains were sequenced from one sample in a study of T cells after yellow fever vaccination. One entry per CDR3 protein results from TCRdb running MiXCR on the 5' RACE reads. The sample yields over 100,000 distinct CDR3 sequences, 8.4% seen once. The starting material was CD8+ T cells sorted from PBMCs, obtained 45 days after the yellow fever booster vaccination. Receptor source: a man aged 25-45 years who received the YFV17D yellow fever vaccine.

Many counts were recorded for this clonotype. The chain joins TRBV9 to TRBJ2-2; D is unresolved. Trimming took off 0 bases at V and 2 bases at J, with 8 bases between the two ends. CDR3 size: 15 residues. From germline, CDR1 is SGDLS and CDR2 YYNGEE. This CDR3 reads CASSVDVANTGELFF. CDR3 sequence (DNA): TGTGCCAGCAGCGTAGACGTAGCAAACACCGGGGAGCTGTTTTTT.

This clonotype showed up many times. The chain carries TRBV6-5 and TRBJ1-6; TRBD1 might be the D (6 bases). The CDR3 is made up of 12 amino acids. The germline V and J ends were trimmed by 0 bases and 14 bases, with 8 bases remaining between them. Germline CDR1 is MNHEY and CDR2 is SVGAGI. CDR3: CASSYSGGALHF. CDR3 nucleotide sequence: TGTGCCAGCAGTTACTCAGGGGGGGCCCTCCACTTT.

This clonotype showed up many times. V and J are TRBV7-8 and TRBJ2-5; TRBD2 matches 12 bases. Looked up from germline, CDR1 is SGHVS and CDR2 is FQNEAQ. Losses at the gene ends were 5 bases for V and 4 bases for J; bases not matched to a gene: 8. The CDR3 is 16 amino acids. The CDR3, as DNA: TGTGCCAGCAGCCCACTAGCGGGAGGCGTCAGAGAGACCCAGTACTTC. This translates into CASSPLAGGVRETQYF.

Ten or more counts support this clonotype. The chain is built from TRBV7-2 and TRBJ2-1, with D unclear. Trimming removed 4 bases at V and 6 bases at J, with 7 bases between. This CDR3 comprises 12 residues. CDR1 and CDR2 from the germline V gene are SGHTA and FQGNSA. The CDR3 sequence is CASSYSPNEQFF. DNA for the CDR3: TGTGCCAGCAGCTACTCCCCCAATGAGCAGTTCTTC.